The 17 T cell receptor beta chains below come from one sample, sequenced in a study of a mutant IDH1 vaccine in newly diagnosed glioma. The assay was immunoSEQ multiplex PCR, and TCRdb's table has in-frame clones only and misses some. The sample records about 98,000 clones, around nine tenths being singletons. Time point indicated: baseline, week 1 (first vaccination visit). Treatment in this sample: pre-vaccination baseline after standard-of-care therapy. The sample in question was PBMCs, obtained from a glioma patient treated with radiotherapy, temozolomide or both. These receptors came from a woman between 45 and 65 years old with glioma.

This clone was picked up one time. The chain links TRBV28 to TRBJ1-4; D perhaps matches TRBD1 (5 bases). Trimming stripped 5 bases from V and 7 bases from J, with 20 bases between. Per germline, CDR1 MDHEN and CDR2 SYDVKM. There are 16 residues in the CDR3. The CDR3 protein is CASSGGGAGWSEKLFF. DNA for the CDR3: TGTGCCAGCAGTGGGGGTGGGGCAGGGTGGAGTGAAAAACTGTTTTTT.

The V call is TRBV10-1, the J call TRBJ2-3, with unresolved D. CDR1 and CDR2 (germline): WNHNN, SYGVQD (reference sequence). The ends were cut back, 2 bases at V and 2 bases at J, with 11 bases in the middle. The CDR3 extends over 15 amino acids. CDR3 sequence: CASSESGVSTDTQYF. The CDR3 DNA is TGCGCCAGCAGTGAGAGTGGAGTATCCACAGATACGCAGTATTTT.

The chain carries TRBV27 and TRBJ2-1; 9 nucleotides agree with TRBD2. CDR1 and CDR2 from the germline V gene are MNHEY and SMNVEV (reference sequence). The CDR3 loop spans 11 amino acids. After removal of 4 bases from V and 15 bases from J, the junction contained 4 bases not matched to a gene. In DNA form, the CDR3 reads TGTGCCAGCAGTTCCCGGACTAGCGTGTTCTTC. It translates to CASSSRTSVFF.

The chain links TRBV30 to TRBJ1-5; D gene ambiguous. V shed 2 bases and J shed 1 base, with 6 bases lying between them. The germline V gene encodes CDR1 GTSNPN and CDR2 SVGIG (reference sequence). The CDR3 has 13 amino acids. The CDR3 coding sequence is TGTGCCTGGAGTCCAGGAAGCAATCAGCCCCAGCATTTT. This translates into CAWSPGSNQPQHF.

The V call is TRBV6-1, the J call TRBJ2-5; TRBD1 agrees at 9 bases. The CDR3 is 15 amino acids. Germline-derived CDR1 and CDR2 are MNHNS and SASEGT. V lost 3 bases to trimming and J lost 6 bases; unmatched junction nucleotides: 8. CDR3 in amino acids: CASSDPQGAKKTQYF. CDR3 DNA sequence: TGTGCCAGCAGTGATCCACAGGGGGCCAAGAAGACCCAGTACTTC.

In nucleotides, the CDR3 is TGTGCCAGTAGTATGGCAGGTCGAGATGAAAAACTGTTTTTT. It codes for CASSMAGRDEKLFF. This sequence joins TRBV19 and TRBJ1-4; no firm D call. V dropped 3 bases and J dropped 6 bases, with 11 bases sitting between them. The CDR3 runs 14 residues. Germline V gene data show CDR1 as LNHDA and CDR2 as SQIVND (reference sequence).

The genes are TRBV5-1 and TRBJ2-3; D remains unclear. Trimming pared 4 bases from V and 0 bases from J, leaving 12 bases between. Germline-derived CDR1 and CDR2 are SGHRS and YFSETQ. This CDR3 region has 15 residues. This CDR3 is CASSGPLGSTDTQYF. CDR3 in DNA: TGCGCCAGCAGCGGCCCATTAGGGAGCACAGATACGCAGTATTTT.

The chain is built from TRBV6-5 and TRBJ1-5, with D perhaps TRBD1 (5 bases). CDR3 length: 15 amino acids. Germline CDR1 is MNHEY and CDR2 is SVGAGI. Between the trimmed V and J ends, which lost 6 bases and 5 bases, there was a span of 17 bases. Written as DNA, the CDR3 is TGTGCCAGCAGACCGGGCGCAGGGATCTATCAGCCCCAGCATTTT. Protein sequence: CASRPGAGIYQPQHF.

This chain uses TRBV2 with TRBJ2-7, with TRBD2 matching over 10 bases. The CDR3 has 13 amino acids. Trimming took 6 bases from V and 5 from J; bases not matched to a gene: 4. In germline, CDR1 is SNHLY, CDR2 FYNNEI. CDR3 protein: CASRGTSDNEQYF. For the CDR3, the DNA is TGTGCCAGCAGAGGGACTAGCGACAACGAGCAGTACTTC.

The V gene is TRBV27, the J gene TRBJ1-1; a possible D gene is TRBD1 (5 bases). Germline V gives CDR1 MNHEY, CDR2 SMNVEV (reference sequence). The V and J ends lost 5 bases and 1 base respectively, with 11 bases between them. This CDR3 has 14 residues. This CDR3 is CASSRPGGNTEAFF. In DNA form, the CDR3 reads TGTGCCAGCAGTCGCCCGGGGGGGAACACTGAAGCTTTCTTT.

The chain links TRBV29-1 to TRBJ2-5; TRBD1 might be the D (5 bases). Trimming removed 4 bases at V and 9 bases at J, with 24 bases between. The CDR3 contains 15 residues. CDR1 and CDR2 from the germline V gene are SQVTM and ANQGSEA. This CDR3 is CSVAAVQGGQGAQYF. The CDR3 DNA is TGCAGCGTTGCTGCGGTTCAGGGCGGCCAAGGGGCCCAGTACTTC. The entire variable domain, with the rest obtained from reference TRBV29-1 and TRBJ2-5, is as follows: SAVISQKPSRDICQRGTSLTIQCQVDSQVTMMFWYRQQPGQSLTLIATANQGSEATYESGFVIDKFPISRPNLTFSTLTVSNMSPEDSSIYLCSVAAVQGGQGAQYFGPGTRLLVL.

V usage is TRBV28 and J usage is TRBJ2-1; D might be TRBD2 (6 bases). Looked up from germline, CDR1 is MDHEN and CDR2 is SYDVKM. Trimming removed 2 bases from V and 0 bases from J, with 8 bases in between. CDR3 length equals 15 residues. Here the CDR3 reads CASSLGGNSYNEQFF. CDR3 coding DNA: TGTGCCAGCAGTTTAGGCGGGAACTCCTACAATGAGCAGTTCTTC.

This clone was picked up one time. The chain carries TRBV20-1 and TRBJ1-4; D is undetermined. Trimming shortened V by 6 bases and J by 10 bases, and 12 bases separated the two germline ends. The CDR3 sequence is 11 residues long. CDR1 DFQATT and CDR2 SNEGSKA come from the germline V gene (reference sequence). The CDR3 spells CSACGVIKLFF. CDR3 nucleotides: TGCAGTGCATGTGGGGTGATAAAACTGTTTTTT.

The chain links TRBV25-1 to TRBJ1-1, with 9 bases aligning to TRBD1. Losses at the gene ends were 8 bases for V and 10 bases for J; bases not matched to a gene: 11. Germline lookup yields CDR1 MGHDK and CDR2 SYGVNS. The CDR3 is made up of 13 amino acids. The CDR3 coding sequence is TGTGCCAGCTCTGTAAAGGAGGGACAGGGAGCTTTCTTT. Protein sequence: CASSVKEGQGAFF.

The chain links TRBV27 to TRBJ2-7, with no clear D. This CDR3 comprises 13 residues. CDR1 is MNHEY and CDR2 is SMNVEV in the germline V gene (reference sequence). The V end was cut by 6 bases, the J end by 1 base, with 10 bases between. The CDR3 loop is CASSLRWSYEQYF. CDR3 DNA sequence: TGTGCCAGCAGCCTCCGGTGGTCCTACGAGCAGTACTTC.

The V call is TRBV6-4, the J call TRBJ1-1; D uncertain. The CDR3 has 16 residues. V was pared by 6 bases and J by 0 bases, with 17 bases between. Germline CDR1 reads MRHNA; CDR2 reads SNTAGT. The chain's CDR3 is CASRYPRLTMNTEAFF. The CDR3 DNA reads as TGTGCCAGCAGATACCCCAGGCTGACCATGAACACTGAAGCTTTCTTT.

The chain combines TRBV6-6 with TRBJ2-7; 10 bases fit TRBD2. CDR1 and CDR2 (germline): MNHNY, SVGAGI (reference sequence). The V gene end was trimmed by 6 bases and the J gene end by 5 bases; junction bases not matched to a gene: 10. The CDR3 covers 15 residues. The CDR3 protein is CASSPGRAGGHEQYF. The CDR3 DNA reads TGTGCCAGCAGCCCAGGGCGAGCGGGAGGGCACGAGCAGTACTTC.